This TCR beta chain appears in the sequencing data of a study of T-cell memory formation after mild COVID-19. About the study: Largely, the TCR clusters proved donor specific.

V lost 2 bases and J lost 7, with 12 bases in between. The CDR3 is 13 residues long. Germline assignment: CDR1 WNHNN and CDR2 SYGVQD (reference sequence). This clonotype was counted many times. Its specificity is not known. General study results and limits: Clones that contracted from day 15 to 85 were balanced CD4/CD8, while later expanders leaned CD4+.

Researchers used 5'RACE with constant-segment primers to make TCR alpha and TCR beta cDNA libraries that carry sample barcodes and UMIs. TCRdb recomputed calls from the 5' RACE reads with MiXCR, one row per CDR3 protein. The data show fewer than 350,000 distinct CDR3 sequences, 14% seen once. This rearrangement joins TRBV10-1 to TRBJ2-7, with D possibly matching TRBD2 (6 bases). Sequencing input: PBMCs or a T cell subset sorted from them (not recorded which). The receptor comes from a man between 18 and 35 years old who had mild COVID-19 (a few samples of this study predate the infection). Cell type and time point are not known. The CDR3 loop reads CASSEPGLREQYF. The CDR3, as DNA: TGCGCCAGCAGTGAGCCGGGACTGAGGGAGCAGTACTTC.